These 9 T cell receptor beta chains were all obtained from the same sample, sequenced in a study of T cells after posttransplantation cyclophosphamide. Profiled with immunoSEQ multiplex PCR; TCRdb holds only in-frame clones, not every one. The sample yields about 22,000 clones, around 89% seen once. Control samples came 1 year after myeloablative marrow transplants with methotrexate plus calcineurin inhibitor. Sequencing was performed on PBMCs, taken after an allogeneic stem cell transplant with a calcineurin inhibitor and methotrexate. These receptors were taken from a female patient aged 50-59 years who received an allogeneic stem cell transplant from an unrelated donor, was CMV-positive, and had chronic GVHD only. A subset of T cells may come from the graft donor.

This chain joins TRBV10-3 and TRBJ1-5; D unresolved. Trimming cost V 6 bases and J 5 bases, with 11 bases left between them. CDR3 length: 13 residues. Per the germline V gene, CDR1 is ENHRY and CDR2 is SYGVKD. CDR3 in DNA: TGTGCCATCAGCCGCGAGGTGGATCAGCCCCAGCATTTT. The encoded protein is CAISREVDQPQHF.

This clone was picked up one time. This chain joins TRBV18 and TRBJ1-5; TRBD1 matches 7 bases. V shed 2 bases, J shed 8 bases, and the junction held 9 bases outside the gene matches. Per germline, CDR1 KGHSH and CDR2 LQKENI. This CDR3 spans 15 amino acids. CDR3 sequence reads: CASSPGQALGEPQHF. CDR3 DNA: TGTGCCAGCTCACCAGGACAGGCTCTGGGTGAGCCCCAGCATTTT.

The chain recombines TRBV29-1 with TRBJ2-7, with TRBD2 matching 11 bases. There are 14 residues in the CDR3. Germline V lookup: CDR1 SQVTM, CDR2 ANQGSEA. V gave up 4 bases and J gave up 2 bases; unmatched junction bases: 4. The CDR3 DNA is TGCAGCGTTGCCGGGACTAGCGGTACCTACGAGCAGTACTTC. This gives the protein CSVAGTSGTYEQYF.

CDR3 protein: CASSRPTGSPKNIQYF. The CDR3 DNA sequence: TGTGCCAGCAGCCGACCTACAGGGAGCCCCAAAAACATTCAGTACTTC. The chain recombines TRBV4-2 with TRBJ2-4, with D tentatively TRBD1 (6 bases). Germline lookup yields CDR1 LGHNA and CDR2 YNFKEQ. The CDR3 spans 16 residues. Trimming shortened V by 4 bases and J by 2 bases, and 15 bases separated the two germline ends.

This chain joins TRBV11-2 and TRBJ1-2; 7 nucleotides agree with TRBD1. Per germline, CDR1 SGHAT and CDR2 FQNNGV. The CDR3 has 16 amino acids. V gave up 6 bases and J gave up 1 base; unmatched junction bases: 11. CDR3 in amino acids: CASRKIGTESNYGYTF. The CDR3 region has the DNA TGTGCCAGCAGGAAGATAGGGACAGAAAGTAACTATGGCTACACCTTC.

This rearrangement joins TRBV5-5 to TRBJ2-2; D unclear. Between the trimmed V and J ends, which lost 1 base and 6 bases, there was a span of 4 bases. The CDR3 covers 12 residues. Germline CDR1 is SGHKS and CDR2 is YYEKEE (reference sequence). The CDR3: CASSLISGELFF. The CDR3, as DNA: TGTGCCAGCAGCTTGATCTCCGGGGAGCTGTTTTTT. Variable domain in full (rest from reference TRBV5-5 and TRBJ2-2): DAGVTQSPTHLIKTRGQQVTLRCSPISGHKSVSWYQQVLGQGPQFIFQYYEKEERGRGNFPDRFSARQFPNYSSELNVNALLLGDSALYLCASSLISGELFFGEGSRLTVL.

The chain recombines TRBV5-1 with TRBJ2-3; 9 positions agree with TRBD1. Unmatched junction bases numbered 7, after V lost 0 bases and J lost 2 bases. The CDR3 spans 17 residues. CDR1 and CDR2 from the germline V gene are SGHRS and YFSETQ. Here the CDR3 DNA reads TGCGCCAGCAGCTTGGTAGGACAGGGGTCTTCCACAGATACGCAGTATTTT. Protein: CASSLVGQGSSTDTQYF.

The chain employs TRBV6-6 and TRBJ2-1; 14 bases are a match to TRBD2. This CDR3 has 15 residues. V lost 4 bases to trimming and J lost 9 bases; unmatched junction nucleotides: 5. Germline V gene data show CDR1 as MNHNY and CDR2 as SVGAGI (reference sequence). The DNA of the CDR3 is TGTGCCAGCAGTTTGACTAGCGGGAGGGCCGGTGAGCAGTTCTTC. Translating it yields CASSLTSGRAGEQFF.

The chain uses TRBV11-2 and TRBJ1-5; 8 bases agree with TRBD1. The CDR3 runs to 16 residues. V lost 0 bases to trimming and J lost 6 bases; unmatched junction nucleotides: 7. The V gene's germline CDR1 is SGHAT and CDR2 FQNNGV. CDR3 protein: CASSLDLQGAGQPQHF. The DNA for the CDR3 is TGTGCCAGCAGCTTAGATCTCCAGGGGGCAGGTCAGCCCCAGCATTTT.